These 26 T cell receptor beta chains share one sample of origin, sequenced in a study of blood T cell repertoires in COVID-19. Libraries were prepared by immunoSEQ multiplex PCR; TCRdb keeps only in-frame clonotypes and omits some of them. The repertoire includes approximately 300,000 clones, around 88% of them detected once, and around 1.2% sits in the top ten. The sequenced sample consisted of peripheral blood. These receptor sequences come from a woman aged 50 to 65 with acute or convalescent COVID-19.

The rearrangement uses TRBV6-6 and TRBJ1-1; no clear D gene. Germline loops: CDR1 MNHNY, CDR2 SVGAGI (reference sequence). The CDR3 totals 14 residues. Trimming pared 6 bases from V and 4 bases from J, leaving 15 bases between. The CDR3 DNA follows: TGTGCCAGCAGCCCCGGAGATTATGGCACTGAAGCTTTCTTT. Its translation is CASSPGDYGTEAFF.

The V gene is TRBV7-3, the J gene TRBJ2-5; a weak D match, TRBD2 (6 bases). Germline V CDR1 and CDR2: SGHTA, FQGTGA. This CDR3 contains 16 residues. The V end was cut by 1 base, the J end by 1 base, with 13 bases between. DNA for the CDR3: TGTGCCAGCAGCTTAATAGGAATGGGGGGCCAAGAGACCCAGTACTTC. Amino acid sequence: CASSLIGMGGQETQYF.

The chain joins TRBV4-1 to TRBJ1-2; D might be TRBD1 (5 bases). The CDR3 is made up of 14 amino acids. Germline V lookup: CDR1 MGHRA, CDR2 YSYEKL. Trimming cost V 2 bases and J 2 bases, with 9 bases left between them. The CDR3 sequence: CASSQTGGNYGYTF. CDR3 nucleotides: TGCGCCAGCAGCCAAACCGGGGGGAACTATGGCTACACCTTC.

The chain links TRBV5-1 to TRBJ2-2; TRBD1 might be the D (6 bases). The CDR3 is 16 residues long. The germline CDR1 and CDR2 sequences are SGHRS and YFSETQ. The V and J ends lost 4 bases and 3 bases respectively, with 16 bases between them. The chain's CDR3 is CASSPQGGLDTGELFF. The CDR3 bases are TGCGCCAGCAGCCCCCAAGGGGGATTGGACACCGGGGAGCTGTTTTTT.

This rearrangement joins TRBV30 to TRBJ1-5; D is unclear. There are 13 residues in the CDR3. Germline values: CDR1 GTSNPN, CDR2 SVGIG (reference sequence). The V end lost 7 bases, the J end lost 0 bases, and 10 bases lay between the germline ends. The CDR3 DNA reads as TGTGCCTATCGACGGGATAGCAATCAGCCCCAGCATTTT. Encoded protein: CAYRRDSNQPQHF. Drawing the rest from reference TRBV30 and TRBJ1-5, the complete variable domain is SQTIHQWPATLVQPVGSPLSLECTVEGTSNPNLYWYRQAAGRGLQLLFYSVGIGQISSEVPQNLSASRPQDRQFILSSKKLLLSDSGFYLCAYRRDSNQPQHFGDGTRLSIL.

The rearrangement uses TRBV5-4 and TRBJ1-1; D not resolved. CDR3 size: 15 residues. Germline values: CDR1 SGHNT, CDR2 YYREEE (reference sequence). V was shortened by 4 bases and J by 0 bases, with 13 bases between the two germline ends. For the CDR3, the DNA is TGTGCCAGCAGCCTGCCCGGAGGGCTGAACACTGAAGCTTTCTTT. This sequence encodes CASSLPGGLNTEAFF.

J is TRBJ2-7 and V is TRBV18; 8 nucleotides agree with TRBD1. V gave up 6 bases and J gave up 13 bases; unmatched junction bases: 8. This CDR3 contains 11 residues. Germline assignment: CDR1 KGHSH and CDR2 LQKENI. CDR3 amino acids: CASSTGARRYF. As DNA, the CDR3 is TGTGCCAGCTCGACAGGGGCGAGGCGCTACTTC.

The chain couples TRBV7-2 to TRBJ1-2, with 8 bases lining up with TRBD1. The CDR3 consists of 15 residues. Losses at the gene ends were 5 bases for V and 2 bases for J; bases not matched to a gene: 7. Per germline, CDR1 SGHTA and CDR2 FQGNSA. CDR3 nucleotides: TGTGCCAGCAGCCCGCGGACAGGGCCGAACTATGGCTACACCTTC. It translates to CASSPRTGPNYGYTF.

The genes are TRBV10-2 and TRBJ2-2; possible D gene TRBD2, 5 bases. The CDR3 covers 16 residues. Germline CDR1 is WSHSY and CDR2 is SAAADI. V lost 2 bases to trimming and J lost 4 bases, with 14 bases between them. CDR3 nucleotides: TGCGCCAGCAGTGAGATTGAGGGATTAAGCACCGGGGAGCTGTTTTTT. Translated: CASSEIEGLSTGELFF.

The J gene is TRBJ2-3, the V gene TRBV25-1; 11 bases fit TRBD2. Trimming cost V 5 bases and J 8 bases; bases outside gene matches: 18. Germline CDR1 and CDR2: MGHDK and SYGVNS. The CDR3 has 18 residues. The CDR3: CASSTLGLGTSGPSTQYF. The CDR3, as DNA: TGTGCCAGCAGTACCCTGGGATTGGGGACTAGCGGCCCTAGTACGCAGTATTTT.

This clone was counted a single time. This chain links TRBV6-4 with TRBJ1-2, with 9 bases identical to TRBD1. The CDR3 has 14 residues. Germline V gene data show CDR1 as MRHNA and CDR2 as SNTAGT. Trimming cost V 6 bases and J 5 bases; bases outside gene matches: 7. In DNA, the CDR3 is TGTGCCAGCAGGAGGGGACAGGGACCATATGGCTACACCTTC. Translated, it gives CASRRGQGPYGYTF.

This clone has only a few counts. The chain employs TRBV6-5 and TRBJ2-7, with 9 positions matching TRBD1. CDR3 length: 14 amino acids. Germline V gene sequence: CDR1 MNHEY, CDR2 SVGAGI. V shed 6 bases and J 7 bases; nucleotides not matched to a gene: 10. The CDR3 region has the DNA TGTGCCAGCAGGGGGACAGGGCGGGTTGGGGAGCAGTACGTC. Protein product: CASRGTGRVGEQYV.

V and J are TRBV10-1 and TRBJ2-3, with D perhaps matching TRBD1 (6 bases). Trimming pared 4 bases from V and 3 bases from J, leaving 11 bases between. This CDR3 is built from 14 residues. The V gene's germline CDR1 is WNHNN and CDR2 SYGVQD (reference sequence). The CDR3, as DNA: TGCGCCAGCAGTGCTGGACAGACGACAGATACGCAGTATTTT. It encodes CASSAGQTTDTQYF.

CDR3 coding DNA: TGTGCCAGCAGTTTCCGGGACAGGGGGTCCGGTGGCTACACCTTC. Translating gives CASSFRDRGSGGYTF. This chain uses TRBV27 with TRBJ1-2; 11 bases align to TRBD1. CDR3 length equals 15 residues. V trimming: 3 bases; J trimming: 7 bases; junction bases outside the gene matches: 7. Per germline, CDR1 MNHEY and CDR2 SMNVEV (reference sequence).

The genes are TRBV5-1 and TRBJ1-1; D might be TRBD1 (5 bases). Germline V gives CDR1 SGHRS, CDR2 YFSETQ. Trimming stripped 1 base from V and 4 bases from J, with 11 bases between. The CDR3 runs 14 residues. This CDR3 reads CASSLWVGGTEAFF. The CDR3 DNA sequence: TGCGCCAGCAGCTTGTGGGTCGGGGGCACTGAAGCTTTCTTT.

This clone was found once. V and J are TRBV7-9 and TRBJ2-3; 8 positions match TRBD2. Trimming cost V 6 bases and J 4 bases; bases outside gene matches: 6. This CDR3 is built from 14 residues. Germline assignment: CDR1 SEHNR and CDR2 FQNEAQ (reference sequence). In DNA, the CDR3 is TGTGCCAGCAGATATGCGGGGGGCCCAGATACGCAGTATTTT. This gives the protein CASRYAGGPDTQYF.

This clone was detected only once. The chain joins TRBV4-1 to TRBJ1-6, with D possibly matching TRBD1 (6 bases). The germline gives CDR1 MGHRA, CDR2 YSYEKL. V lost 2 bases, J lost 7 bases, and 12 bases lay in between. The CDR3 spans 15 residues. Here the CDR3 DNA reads TGCGCCAGCAGCCAAATACGACAGGAAAATTCACCCCTCCACTTT. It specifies CASSQIRQENSPLHF.

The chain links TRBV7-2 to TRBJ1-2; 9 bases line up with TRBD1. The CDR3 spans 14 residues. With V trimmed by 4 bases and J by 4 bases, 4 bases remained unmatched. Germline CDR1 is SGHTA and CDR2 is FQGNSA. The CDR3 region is CASSSQTGGYGYTF. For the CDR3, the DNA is TGTGCCAGCAGCTCCCAGACAGGGGGCTATGGCTACACCTTC.

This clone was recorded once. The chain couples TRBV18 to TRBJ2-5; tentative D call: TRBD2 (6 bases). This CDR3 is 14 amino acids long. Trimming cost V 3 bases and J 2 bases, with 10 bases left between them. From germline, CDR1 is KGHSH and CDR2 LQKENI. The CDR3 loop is CASSPGLRQETQYF. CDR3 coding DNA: TGTGCCAGCTCACCCGGACTAAGGCAAGAGACCCAGTACTTC. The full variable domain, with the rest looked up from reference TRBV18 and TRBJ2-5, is NAGVMQNPRHLVRRRGQEARLRCSPMKGHSHVYWYRQLPEEGLKFMVYLQKENIIDESGMPKERFSAEFPKEGPSILRIQQVVRGDSAAYFCASSPGLRQETQYFGPGTRLLVL.

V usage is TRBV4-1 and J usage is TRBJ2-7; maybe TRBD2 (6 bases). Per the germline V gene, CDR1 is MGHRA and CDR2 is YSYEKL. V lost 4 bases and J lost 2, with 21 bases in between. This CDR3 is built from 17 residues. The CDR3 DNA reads TGCGCCAGCAGCCGAGAGCGGACCGGGAGAGCACCCTACGAGCAGTACTTC. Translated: CASSRERTGRAPYEQYF.

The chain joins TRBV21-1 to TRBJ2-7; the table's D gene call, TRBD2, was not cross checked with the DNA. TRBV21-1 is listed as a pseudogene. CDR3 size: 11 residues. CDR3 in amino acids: CASSKVCAGGV. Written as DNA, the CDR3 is TGTGCCAGCAGCAAAGTTTGTGCGGGGGGCGTC.

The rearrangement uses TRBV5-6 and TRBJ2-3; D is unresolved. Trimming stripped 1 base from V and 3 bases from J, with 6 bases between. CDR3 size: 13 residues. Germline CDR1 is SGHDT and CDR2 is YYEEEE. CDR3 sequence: CASSLTGTDTQYF. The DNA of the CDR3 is TGTGCCAGCAGCTTGACCGGTACAGATACGCAGTATTTT.

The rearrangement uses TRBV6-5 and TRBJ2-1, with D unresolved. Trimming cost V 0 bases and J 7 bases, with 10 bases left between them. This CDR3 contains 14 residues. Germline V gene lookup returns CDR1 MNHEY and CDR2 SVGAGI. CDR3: CASSYSYVANEQFF. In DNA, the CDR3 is TGTGCCAGCAGTTACTCGTATGTAGCAAATGAGCAGTTCTTC.

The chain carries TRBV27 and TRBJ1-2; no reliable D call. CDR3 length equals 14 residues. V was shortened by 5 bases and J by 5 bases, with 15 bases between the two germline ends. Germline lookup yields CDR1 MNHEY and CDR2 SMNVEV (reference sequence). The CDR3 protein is CASSPRAFEYGYTF. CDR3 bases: TGTGCCAGCAGTCCCCGTGCGTTTGAGTATGGCTACACCTTC.

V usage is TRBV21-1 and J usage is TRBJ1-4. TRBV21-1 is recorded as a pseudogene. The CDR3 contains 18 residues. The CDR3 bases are TGTGCCAGCAGCTCCCAACGAGGGAATTTGACAACTAATGAAAAACTGTTTTTT. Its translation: CASSSQRGNLTTNEKLFF.

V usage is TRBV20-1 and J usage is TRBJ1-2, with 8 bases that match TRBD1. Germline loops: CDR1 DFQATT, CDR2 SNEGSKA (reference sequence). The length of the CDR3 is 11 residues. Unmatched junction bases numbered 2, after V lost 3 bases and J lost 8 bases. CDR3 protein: CSARTGEGYTF. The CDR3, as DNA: TGCAGTGCTAGGACAGGGGAAGGCTACACCTTC.